Below, 26 T cell receptor beta chains from the same sample are listed, as sequenced in a study of glioma-infiltrating T cells. Amplification of TCR alpha and beta CDR3 regions from RNA used iRepertoire nested multiplex PCR. TCRdb used MiXCR to reprocess the multiplex PCR reads, holding one entry per CDR3 protein. Among about 190,000 distinct CDR3 sequences listed, 32% were seen once. The sequencing input was glioma tissue, nonneoplastic brain tissue, or PBMCs (not recorded which). Every receptor here comes from a human donor with low-grade glioma or glioblastoma, undergoing nonglioma brain surgery, or in good health (not recorded which).

The J gene is TRBJ2-1, the V gene TRBV2; tentative D call: TRBD2 (5 bases). The CDR3 consists of 14 residues. Per the germline V gene, CDR1 is SNHLY and CDR2 is FYNNEI. The germline V and J ends were trimmed by 8 bases and 3 bases, with 14 bases remaining between them. The CDR3 nucleotides read TGTGCCAGCCTTCGAGGGAGTATCTACAATGAGCAGTTCTTC. Its protein product is CASLRGSIYNEQFF.

In its sample, this clonotype was seen many times. This chain uses TRBV6-1 with TRBJ2-7; perhaps D is TRBD1 or TRBD2 (5 bases each). This CDR3 contains 15 residues. V lost 0 bases, J lost 3 bases, and 12 bases lay in between. CDR1 and CDR2 from the germline V gene are MNHNS and SASEGT. CDR3 DNA sequence: TGTGCCAGCAGTGAAGCGTGGGGGAATAGCTACGAGCAGTACTTC. It is translated as CASSEAWGNSYEQYF.

This clonotype was picked up many times. The chain joins TRBV4-2 to TRBJ2-3; no reliable D call. Germline V CDR1 and CDR2: LGHNA, YNFKEQ. V lost 4 bases and J 6 bases, leaving 11 bases between the germline ends. The CDR3 is made up of 13 amino acids. DNA of the CDR3: TGTGCCAGCAGCCTTCTCGCGTCCGATACGCAGTATTTT. It yields the protein CASSLLASDTQYF.

This clonotype was counted at least ten times. The chain has TRBV28 and TRBJ2-3; 7 bases align to TRBD2. The junction had 4 bases not matched to a gene; V was cut back by 4 bases and J by 0 bases. Germline loops: CDR1 MDHEN, CDR2 SYDVKM. This CDR3 has 15 amino acids. The CDR3 region is CASSSLAASTDTQYF. CDR3 sequence (DNA): TGTGCCAGCAGTTCTCTAGCGGCTAGCACAGATACGCAGTATTTT.

This clonotype was detected ten times or more. CDR3 sequence: CASSPAIDNEQFF. The CDR3, as DNA: TGTGCCAGCAGCCCGGCCATTGACAATGAGCAGTTCTTC. V is TRBV7-9 and J is TRBJ2-1; D gene uncertain. The germline V gene encodes CDR1 SEHNR and CDR2 FQNEAQ (reference sequence). CDR3 length: 13 amino acids. With 5 bases removed from V and 5 bases from J, the gap between germline ends came to 10 bases.

This clonotype was detected many times. V gene TRBV20-1 combines with J gene TRBJ2-7; D remains ambiguous. Trimming left V 2 bases short and J 6 bases short, with 14 bases between. This CDR3 comprises 13 residues. The V gene's germline CDR1 is DFQATT and CDR2 SNEGSKA (reference sequence). The CDR3 is CSARWPPRAEQYF. The CDR3 DNA reads TGCAGTGCTAGATGGCCCCCTAGAGCCGAGCAGTACTTC.

This clonotype was observed at least ten times. The chain uses TRBV18 and TRBJ2-7, with D possibly matching TRBD2 (6 bases). The V gene's germline CDR1 is KGHSH and CDR2 LQKENI. This CDR3 spans 13 amino acids. V lost 6 bases and J 6 bases, leaving 15 bases between the germline ends. Here the CDR3 DNA reads TGTGCCAGCTCTCACAGCACGGGAGTCGAGCAGTACTTC. It encodes CASSHSTGVEQYF.

This chain links TRBV29-1 with TRBJ2-3; TRBD2 matches 7 bases. The V segment lost 3 bases and the J segment 0 bases; nucleotides outside the gene matches: 3. The CDR3 sequence is 14 residues long. Germline CDR1 and CDR2: SQVTM and ANQGSEA. CDR3 loop: CSVDRRESTDTQYF. The CDR3 DNA reads as TGCAGCGTTGATCGGCGGGAGAGCACAGATACGCAGTATTTT.

Turning to this clonotype: This sequence may be a read error, since a much larger clone differs from it by one base. CDR3 loop: CASSPGTFLEQYF. CDR3 in DNA: TGTGCCAGCAGTCCCGGGACTTTCCTCGAGCAGTACTTC. The chain joins TRBV12-3 or TRBV12-4 to TRBJ2-7; weak D call: TRBD2 (6 bases). V dropped 5 bases and J dropped 6 bases, with 14 bases sitting between them. The CDR3 runs to 13 residues.

This clonotype was counted ten times or more. V usage is TRBV7-2 and J usage is TRBJ1-1; D may be TRBD1 (5 bases). Trimming stripped 1 base from V and 5 bases from J, with 11 bases between. This CDR3 region has 14 residues. The V gene's germline CDR1 is SGHTA and CDR2 FQGNSA. The CDR3 spells CASSLDYKGTEAFF. As DNA, the CDR3 is TGTGCCAGCAGCTTAGACTACAAGGGGACTGAAGCTTTCTTT.

Notes on this clonotype: The final CDR3 position lacks the conserved phenylalanine or tryptophan, pointing to a likely read error. The chain uses TRBV6-1 and TRBJ2-7; D possibly corresponds to TRBD1 (6 bases). Looked up from germline, CDR1 is MNHNS and CDR2 is SASEGT. V dropped 7 bases and J dropped 4 bases, with 14 bases sitting between them. The CDR3 runs to 13 residues. CDR3 coding DNA: TGTGCCAGCATCCGACAGGTGACTTACGAGCAGTACCTC. Amino acids: CASIRQVTYEQYL.

A few counts support this clonotype. V and J are TRBV19 and TRBJ2-6; 7 bases match TRBD2. J gave up 0 bases and V 7 bases, and 3 bases lay outside the gene matches. The germline CDR1 and CDR2 sequences are LNHDA and SQIVND (reference sequence). The CDR3 has 15 residues. The CDR3 coding sequence is TGTGCCAGTATTAGCGGGCGCTCTGGGGCCAACGTCCTGACTTTC. Protein sequence: CASISGRSGANVLTF.

At least ten counts were recorded for this clonotype. The chain has TRBV6-2 or TRBV6-3 and TRBJ2-6, with D possibly TRBD1 on 6 matching bases. The CDR3 consists of 15 residues. Germline values: CDR1 MNHEY, CDR2 SVGEGT. The V and J ends lost 7 bases and 2 bases respectively, with 12 bases between them. The CDR3: CASILQGAGANVLTF. The CDR3 DNA follows: TGTGCCAGCATATTACAGGGAGCTGGGGCCAACGTCCTGACTTTC.

This clonotype came up many times. The rearrangement joins TRBV20-1 to TRBJ2-7; D call uncertain. The CDR3 is 15 amino acids. Trimming cost V 3 bases and J 3 bases, with 18 bases left between them. Germline V gene lookup returns CDR1 DFQATT and CDR2 SNEGSKA (reference sequence). Here the CDR3 reads CSARDNMKWDYEQYF. For the CDR3, the DNA is TGCAGTGCTAGGGATAATATGAAGTGGGACTACGAGCAGTACTTC.

The rearrangement joins TRBV30 to TRBJ2-1, with D possibly being TRBD2 (5 bases). The CDR3 loop spans 13 amino acids. V was clipped by 1 base and J by 7 bases, with 11 bases between them. Germline V CDR1 and CDR2: GTSNPN, SVGIG (reference sequence). This chain's CDR3 is CAWSAGFGNEQFF. CDR3 DNA sequence: TGTGCCTGGAGTGCGGGATTCGGGAATGAGCAGTTCTTC.

This clonotype showed up just a few times. This could be a read error, since a much larger clone is one nucleotide away. V and J are TRBV14 and TRBJ1-1; D call uncertain. The CDR3 has 13 residues. Germline lookup yields CDR1 SGHDN and CDR2 FVKESK. Trimming took off 6 bases at V and 3 bases at J, with 11 bases between the two ends. For the CDR3, the DNA is TGTGCCAGCAGTTTAGATCATTACACTGAAGCTTTCTTT. Amino acids: CASSLDHYTEAFF.

In this sample, this clonotype turned up many times. The chain uses TRBV20-1 and TRBJ2-3, with 10 bases fitting TRBD2. Germline V gene data show CDR1 as DFQATT and CDR2 as SNEGSKA (reference sequence). This CDR3 is 15 amino acids long. With 3 bases clipped from V and 7 bases from J, the junction kept 10 bases outside the gene matches. The CDR3 loop is CSASFGAGGPNTQYF. The DNA of the CDR3 is TGCAGTGCTAGCTTTGGAGCGGGAGGGCCAAATACGCAGTATTTT.

The sample holds many counts of this clonotype. This chain uses TRBV20-1 with TRBJ1-1, with 9 bases lining up with TRBD1. Germline CDR1 and CDR2: DFQATT and SNEGSKA (reference sequence). J was trimmed by 4 bases and V by 3 bases; bases with no gene match: 6. The CDR3 has 14 residues. The CDR3 region has the DNA TGCAGTGCTAGGGGGACAGGGCCGGGCACTGAAGCTTTCTTT. As protein: CSARGTGPGTEAFF.

The V call is TRBV5-1, the J call TRBJ2-7; D tentatively reads TRBD1 or TRBD2 (5 bases each). V shed 4 bases and J shed 0 bases, with 11 bases lying between them. CDR1 and CDR2 (germline): SGHRS, YFSETQ. The CDR3 length is 14 residues. The CDR3 loop is CASSPGTFSYEQYF. The CDR3 bases are TGCGCCAGCAGCCCCGGGACGTTCTCCTACGAGCAGTACTTC.

This clonotype is termed medium-sized. V gene TRBV27 combines with J gene TRBJ2-7; D is undetermined. Deletions cut 3 bases from V and 2 bases from J, with 11 bases between. CDR3 length: 14 amino acids. CDR1 MNHEY and CDR2 SMNVEV come from the germline V gene (reference sequence). The CDR3 DNA sequence: TGTGCCAGCAGTTTCCGACGAGGAACCTACGAGCAGTACTTC. Amino acids: CASSFRRGTYEQYF.

Details on this clonotype: Being one base from a much bigger clone, this may be a read error. This chain connects TRBV19 to TRBJ1-5, with a tentative D call TRBD1 (6 bases). This CDR3 spans 15 amino acids. With 4 bases removed from V and 3 bases from J, the gap between germline ends came to 13 bases. CDR1 is LNHDA and CDR2 is SQIVND in the germline V gene (reference sequence). As DNA, the CDR3 is TGTGCCAGTAGTAAGGTACAGGGCAACAATCAGCCCCAGCATTTT. This translates into CASSKVQGNNQPQHF.

V is TRBV7-2 and J is TRBJ2-7; either TRBD1 or TRBD2 may supply D (5 bases each). Germline CDR1 and CDR2: SGHTA and FQGNSA. The CDR3 is 15 amino acids. V was cut by 1 base and J by 3 bases, with 13 bases left in between. This CDR3 is CASSLEDRGGYEQYF. CDR3 nucleotides: TGTGCCAGCAGCTTAGAAGACCGGGGCGGCTACGAGCAGTACTTC.

At least ten counts were recorded for this clonotype. The genes are TRBV7-2 and TRBJ1-1, with 8 bases lining up with TRBD1. This CDR3 spans 14 amino acids. V shed 8 bases and J 10 bases; nucleotides not matched to a gene: 15. CDR1 is SGHTA, CDR2 FQGNSA, per germline. The CDR3 nucleotides are TGTGCCAGCGCCGCGGGCCCAGGGGGCTCCGGAGCTTTCTTT. This codes for CASAAGPGGSGAFF.

This clonotype showed up many times. The chain combines TRBV3-1 with TRBJ2-5; 9 bases are a match to TRBD2. V was clipped by 4 bases and J by 2 bases; unmatched bases: 2. The CDR3 contains 14 residues. From germline, CDR1 is LGHDT and CDR2 YNNKEL (reference sequence). CDR3 residues: CASSLSGSQETQYF. CDR3 coding DNA: TGTGCCAGCAGCCTTAGCGGGAGTCAAGAGACCCAGTACTTC.

This clonotype was seen many times. The V gene is TRBV24-1, the J gene TRBJ2-7, with 13 nucleotides matching TRBD2. The CDR3 runs to 15 residues. J lost 6 bases, V lost 2 bases, and 3 bases had no gene match. In germline, CDR1 is KGHDR, CDR2 SFDVKD. The CDR3 nucleotides are TGTGCCACCAGTGATTCGGGGACTAGCGGGACCGAGCAGTACTTC. Protein: CATSDSGTSGTEQYF.

This clonotype was counted many times. V usage is TRBV10-3 and J usage is TRBJ2-1; TRBD2 aligns across 12 bases. CDR1 ENHRY and CDR2 SYGVKD come from the germline V gene. The J segment lost 6 bases and the V segment lost 10 bases, leaving 4 bases of the junction unmatched. There are 13 residues in the CDR3. The CDR3 nucleotides are TGTGCCACCCTACTAGCGGGGGGCAATGAGCAGTTCTTC. Protein: CATLLAGGNEQFF.